One sample yielded the 18 T cell receptor beta chains listed below, sequenced in a study of PD-1 blockade in classical Hodgkin lymphoma. Every patient had relapsed following autologous stem cell transplantation, and cohorts differed in brentuximab vedotin exposure. Produced via immunoSEQ multiplex PCR; TCRdb's table is partial and in-frame only. The sample has roughly 28,000 clones, less than 80% seen once. Sequencing used peripheral blood mononuclear cells (PBMCs), obtained before the second cycle of nivolumab. The source is a human donor with classical Hodgkin lymphoma.

The CDR3 protein is CASSLRDGLSGNTIYF. As DNA, the CDR3 is TGTGCCAGTAGCCTGAGGGACGGCCTCTCTGGAAACACCATATATTTT. The genes are TRBV19 and TRBJ1-3; a possible D gene is TRBD1 (5 bases). V shed 6 bases and J shed 0 bases, with 15 bases lying between them. The germline V gene encodes CDR1 LNHDA and CDR2 SQIVND (reference sequence). The CDR3 runs to 16 residues. Using reference TRBV19 and TRBJ1-3 for the parts outside the CDR3, the full variable domain is DGGITQSPKYLFRKEGQNVTLSCEQNLNHDAMYWYRQDPGQGLRLIYYSQIVNDFQKGDIAEGYSVSREKKESFPLTVTSAQKNPTAFYLCASSLRDGLSGNTIYFGEGSWLTVV.

The genes are TRBV7-2 and TRBJ1-4; a possible D gene is TRBD1 (5 bases). Germline assignment: CDR1 SGHTA and CDR2 FQGNSA. The CDR3 is 16 residues long. V was pared by 1 base and J by 6 bases, with 15 bases between. The CDR3 reads CASSLGAGLLYEKLFF. CDR3 DNA: TGTGCCAGCAGCTTAGGGGCGGGGCTCCTATATGAAAAACTGTTTTTT. Full variable domain (missing parts from reference TRBV7-2 and TRBJ1-4): GAGVSQSPSNKVTEKGKDVELRCDPISGHTALYWYRQSLGQGLEFLIYFQGNSAPDKSGLPSDRFSAERTGGSVSTLTIQRTQQEDSAVYLCASSLGAGLLYEKLFFGSGTQLSVL.

The chain joins TRBV28 to TRBJ1-2; 10 bases are shared with TRBD1. Germline V CDR1 and CDR2: MDHEN, SYDVKM. V lost 2 bases to trimming and J lost 4 bases; unmatched junction nucleotides: 7. This CDR3 is built from 16 residues. The CDR3 region has the DNA TGTGCCAGCAGTTTAACCGGGACAGGGGTAGGCTATGGCTACACCTTC. Its translation is CASSLTGTGVGYGYTF.

The rearrangement links TRBV9 to TRBJ1-6; D is ambiguous. Germline V gives CDR1 SGDLS, CDR2 YYNGEE. V lost 2 bases and J 8 bases, leaving 8 bases between the germline ends. The length of the CDR3 is 13 residues. CDR3 DNA sequence: TGTGCCAGCAGCGTCGACGAGCATTCACCCCTCCACTTT. Encoded protein: CASSVDEHSPLHF. Complete variable domain (other parts from reference TRBV9 and TRBJ1-6): DSGVTQTPKHLITATGQRVTLRCSPRSGDLSVYWYQQSLDQGLQFLIQYYNGEERAKGNILERFSAQQFPDLHSELNLSSLELGDSALYFCASSVDEHSPLHFGNGTRLTVT.

The chain carries TRBV20-1 and TRBJ1-2; D uncertain. CDR1 and CDR2 (germline): DFQATT, SNEGSKA (reference sequence). V dropped 3 bases and J dropped 6 bases, with 8 bases sitting between them. The CDR3 totals 11 residues. The CDR3 loop is CSARFSDGYTF. The CDR3 coding sequence is TGCAGTGCTAGGTTTTCCGATGGCTACACCTTC.

The chain recombines TRBV6-6 with TRBJ1-3; D is undetermined. Per the germline V gene, CDR1 is MNHNY and CDR2 is SVGAGI (reference sequence). CDR3 size: 16 residues. The V and J ends lost 6 bases and 0 bases respectively, with 15 bases between them. The CDR3 DNA follows: TGTGCCAGCAGCGACGTGGACGCAGCCTCTGGAAACACCATATATTTT. It encodes CASSDVDAASGNTIYF.

This sequence joins TRBV19 and TRBJ1-5; possible D gene TRBD1, 6 bases. The ends were cut back, 5 bases at V and 2 bases at J, with 10 bases in the middle. The CDR3 spans 14 residues. The germline V gene encodes CDR1 LNHDA and CDR2 SQIVND (reference sequence). The CDR3 loop is CASSGGRGNQPQHF. CDR3 in DNA: TGTGCCAGTAGTGGGGGCCGGGGCAATCAGCCCCAGCATTTT.

V is TRBV7-2 and J is TRBJ2-3; 8 positions agree with TRBD2. Germline CDR1 and CDR2: SGHTA and FQGNSA. Germline trimming cut 6 bases from V and 4 bases from J; bases unmatched to any gene: 6. The CDR3 runs to 14 residues. In DNA form, the CDR3 reads TGTGCCAGCAGGGCCCGGGGGGGGGCAGATACGCAGTATTTT. Its translation is CASRARGGADTQYF.

This clone was counted a single time. The chain links TRBV9 to TRBJ1-1; D uncertain. There are 15 residues in the CDR3. Trimming took off 4 bases at V and 1 base at J, with 14 bases between the two ends. Germline V gene sequence: CDR1 SGDLS, CDR2 YYNGEE. CDR3 DNA: TGTGCCAGCAGCATGGGAGGGAGTAAGAACACTGAAGCTTTCTTT. This translates into CASSMGGSKNTEAFF.

The gene calls are TRBV6-5 and TRBJ2-3, with 8 bases lining up with TRBD2. The germline gives CDR1 MNHEY, CDR2 SVGAGI. Trimming took 5 bases from V and 2 from J; bases not matched to a gene: 3. The CDR3 contains 14 residues. CDR3 in amino acids: CASSIAGFTDTQYF. Here the CDR3 DNA reads TGTGCCAGCAGTATAGCGGGGTTCACAGATACGCAGTATTTT.

The V call is TRBV5-1, the J call TRBJ1-1; 8 nucleotides line up with TRBD1. CDR1 is SGHRS, CDR2 YFSETQ, per germline. The J segment lost 7 bases and the V segment lost 4 bases, leaving 6 bases of the junction unmatched. The CDR3 sequence is 13 residues long. CDR3: CASSTQGVLEAFF. CDR3 bases: TGCGCCAGCAGCACACAGGGGGTCCTTGAAGCTTTCTTT.

The rearrangement joins TRBV2 to TRBJ1-5, with a possible D match to TRBD1 (5 bases). Trimming shortened V by 6 bases and J by 5 bases, and 11 bases separated the two germline ends. The CDR3 totals 13 residues. Germline loops: CDR1 SNHLY, CDR2 FYNNEI. CDR3 in amino acids: CASRQVQDQPQHF. The DNA for the CDR3 is TGTGCCAGCAGACAAGTACAGGATCAGCCCCAGCATTTT.

This chain uses TRBV11-3 with TRBJ2-3, with D uncertain. This CDR3 spans 13 amino acids. Trimming took 11 bases from V and 4 from J, leaving 16 bases between them. Germline V CDR1 and CDR2: SGHNT, YENEEA. As DNA, the CDR3 is TGTGCCCCCCTGGATGGGTGCGCAGATACGCAGTATTTT. It specifies CAPLDGCADTQYF.

Concerning this clone itself: The limits of the CDR3 on the DNA are not certain, so only TCRdb's listed CDR3 is given. This chain uses TRBV6-4 with TRBJ2-5; the DNA was not used to check the table's D call, TRBD1. The CDR3 numbers 15 amino acids, ends counted. Germline lookup yields CDR1 MRHNA and CDR2 SNTAGT. This chain's CDR3 is CASSSSTGGRETQYF.

In this sample, this clone turned up a few times. The chain joins TRBV2 to TRBJ1-1; 8 bases match TRBD1. The V gene's germline CDR1 is SNHLY and CDR2 FYNNEI. This CDR3 is built from 15 residues. Trimming removed 2 bases from V and 0 bases from J; junction bases left unmatched: 2. The chain's CDR3 is CASSEQGAMNTEAFF. Here the CDR3 DNA reads TGTGCCAGCAGTGAACAGGGGGCGATGAACACTGAAGCTTTCTTT.

The genes are TRBV11-3 and TRBJ2-3; no clear D. Trimming pared 5 bases from V and 2 bases from J, leaving 5 bases between. CDR3 length: 12 residues. Germline V gene data show CDR1 as SGHNT and CDR2 as YENEEA. The CDR3 loop reads CASSENTDTQYF. DNA of the CDR3: TGTGCCAGCAGCGAAAACACAGATACGCAGTATTTT.

This chain connects TRBV7-2 to TRBJ2-3, with D perhaps TRBD2 (6 bases). Trimming removed 4 bases at V and 2 bases at J, with 19 bases between. The germline gives CDR1 SGHTA, CDR2 FQGNSA. The CDR3 has 17 amino acids. CDR3 amino acids: CASSYRGGGDPTDTQYF. CDR3 nucleotide sequence: TGTGCCAGCAGCTACCGCGGAGGCGGGGACCCCACAGATACGCAGTATTTT.

For this clone: Additional DNA sequences in this sample encode the identical CDR3. V is TRBV27 and J is TRBJ2-7, with D tentatively TRBD1 (6 bases). The germline V gene has CDR1 MNHEY and CDR2 SMNVEV (reference sequence). The CDR3 runs 14 residues. V lost 2 bases to trimming and J lost 4 bases, with 12 bases between them. CDR3 sequence reads: CASSLQGWGYEQYF. The CDR3 DNA reads TGTGCCAGCAGTTTACAGGGGTGGGGATACGAGCAGTACTTC.